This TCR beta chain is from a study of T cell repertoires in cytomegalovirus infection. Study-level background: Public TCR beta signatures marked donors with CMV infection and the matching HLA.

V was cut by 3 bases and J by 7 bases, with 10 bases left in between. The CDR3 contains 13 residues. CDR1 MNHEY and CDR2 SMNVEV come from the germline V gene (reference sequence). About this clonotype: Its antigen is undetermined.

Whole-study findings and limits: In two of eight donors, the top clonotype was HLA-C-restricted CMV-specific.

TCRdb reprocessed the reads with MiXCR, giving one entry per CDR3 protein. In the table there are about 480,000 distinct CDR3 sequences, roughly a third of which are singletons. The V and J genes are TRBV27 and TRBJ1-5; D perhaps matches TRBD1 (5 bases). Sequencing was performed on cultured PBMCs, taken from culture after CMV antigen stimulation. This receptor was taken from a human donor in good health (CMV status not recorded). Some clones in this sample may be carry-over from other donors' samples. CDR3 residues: CASSFGQGQPQHF. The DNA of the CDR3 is TGTGCCAGCAGTTTTGGGCAGGGCCAGCCCCAGCATTTT.